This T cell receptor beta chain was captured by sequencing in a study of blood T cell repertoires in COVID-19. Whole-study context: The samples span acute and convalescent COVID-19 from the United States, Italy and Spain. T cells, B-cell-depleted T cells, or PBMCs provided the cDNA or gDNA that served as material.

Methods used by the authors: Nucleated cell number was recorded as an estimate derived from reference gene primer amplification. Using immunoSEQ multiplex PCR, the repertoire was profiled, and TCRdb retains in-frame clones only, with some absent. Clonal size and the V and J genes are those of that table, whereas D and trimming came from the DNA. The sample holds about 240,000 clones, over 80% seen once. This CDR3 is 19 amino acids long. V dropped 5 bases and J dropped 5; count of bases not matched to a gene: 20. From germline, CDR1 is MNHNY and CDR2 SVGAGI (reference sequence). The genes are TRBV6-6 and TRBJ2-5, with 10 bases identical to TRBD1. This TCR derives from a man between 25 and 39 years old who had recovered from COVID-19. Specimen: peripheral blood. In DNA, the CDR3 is TGTGCCAGCAGTCGACGAGGCTTGATGGGGACAGGGGATTTCGAGACCCAGTACTTC. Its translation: CASSRRGLMGTGDFETQYF.